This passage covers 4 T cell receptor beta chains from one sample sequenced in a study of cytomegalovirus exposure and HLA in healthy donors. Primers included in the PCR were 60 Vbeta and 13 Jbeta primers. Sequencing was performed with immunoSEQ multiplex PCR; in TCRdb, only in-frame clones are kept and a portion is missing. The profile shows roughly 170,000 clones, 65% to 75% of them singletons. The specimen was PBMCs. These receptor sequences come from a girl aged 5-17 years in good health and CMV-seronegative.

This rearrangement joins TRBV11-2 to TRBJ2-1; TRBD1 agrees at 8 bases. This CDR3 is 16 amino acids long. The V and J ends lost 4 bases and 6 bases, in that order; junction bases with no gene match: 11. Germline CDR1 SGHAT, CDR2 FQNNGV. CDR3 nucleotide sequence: TGTGCCAGCAGCTACGGACGGAGGGACAGGAGCAATGAGCAGTTCTTC. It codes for CASSYGRRDRSNEQFF.

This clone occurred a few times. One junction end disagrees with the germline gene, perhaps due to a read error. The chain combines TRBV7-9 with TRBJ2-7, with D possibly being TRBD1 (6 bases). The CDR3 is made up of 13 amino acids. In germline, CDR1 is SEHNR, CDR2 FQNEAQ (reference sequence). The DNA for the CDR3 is TGTGCCAGCAGCTTTTACAGGGTCGGGGTCTATCACTTC. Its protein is CASSFYRVGVYHF.

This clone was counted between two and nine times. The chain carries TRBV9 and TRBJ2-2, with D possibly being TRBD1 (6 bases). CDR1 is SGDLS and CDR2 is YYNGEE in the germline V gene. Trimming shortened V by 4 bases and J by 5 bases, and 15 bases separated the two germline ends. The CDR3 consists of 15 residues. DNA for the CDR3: TGTGCCAGCAGCCCTACAGGGTTGATAACCGGGGAGCTGTTTTTT. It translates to CASSPTGLITGELFF.

The CDR3 DNA follows: TGTGCTAGTGGTTTCCTACCGGGACAGGAGTATAATGAAAAACTGTTTTTT. Translating gives CASGFLPGQEYNEKLFF. The chain employs TRBV12-5 and TRBJ1-4; TRBD1 matches at 8 bases. The CDR3 is 17 amino acids. CDR1 and CDR2 (germline): LGHNT, FRNRAP. V lost 3 bases to trimming and J lost 4 bases; unmatched junction nucleotides: 10. Full variable domain (rest looked up from reference TRBV12-5 and TRBJ1-4): DARVTQTPRHKVTEMGQEVTMRCQPILGHNTVFWYRQTMMQGLELLAYFRNRAPLDDSGMPKDRFSAEMPDATLATLKIQPSEPRDSAVYFCASGFLPGQEYNEKLFFGSGTQLSVL.